Shown below are 15 T cell receptor beta chains from a single sample sequenced in a study of CD8 T cells in ankylosing spondylitis. TCRdb reprocessed the 5' RACE reads with MiXCR, giving one entry per CDR3 protein. The top ten clones hold 13% of a sample with 350,000 to 450,000 distinct CDR3 sequences, roughly 22% of them seen once. The sample was blood, either unsorted or a sorted T cell fraction (not recorded which). The origin of the receptors is a male donor with ankylosing spondylitis or in good health (not recorded which).

The chain couples TRBV15 to TRBJ2-7; TRBD1 matches at 9 bases. V trimming: 8 bases; J trimming: 7 bases; junction bases outside the gene matches: 12. The CDR3 contains 14 residues. Per germline, CDR1 LNHNV and CDR2 YYDKDF (reference sequence). The CDR3: CATSAGTGSWEQYF. In DNA form, the CDR3 reads TGTGCCACCTCAGCCGGGACAGGGTCCTGGGAGCAGTACTTC.

This rearrangement joins TRBV28 to TRBJ2-1; D not resolved. The CDR3 has 13 residues. V was clipped by 5 bases and J by 7 bases, with 12 bases between them. Germline V gene sequence: CDR1 MDHEN, CDR2 SYDVKM. The DNA for the CDR3 is TGTGCCAGCAGTCCCAGCGTAGCTAATGAGCAGTTCTTC. As protein: CASSPSVANEQFF.

V and J are TRBV6-7 and TRBJ2-7, with TRBD1 as a possible D gene (5 bases). TRBV6-7 is labeled an ORF, and its function is uncertain. The CDR3 totals 15 residues. V was trimmed by 6 bases and J by 1 base, leaving 16 bases between them. The CDR3 region is CASRPDSKRSYEQYF. The CDR3 nucleotides are TGTGCCAGCAGACCCGACAGCAAACGATCCTACGAGCAGTACTTC.

This clonotype turned up a few times. This rearrangement joins TRBV12-3 or TRBV12-4 to TRBJ2-2; the D gene is possibly TRBD1 (5 bases). The CDR3 extends over 16 amino acids. Trimming removed 7 bases at V and 6 bases at J, with 21 bases between. CDR3 DNA sequence: TGTGCCAGCATTGGGGCAGCCACCATATTCCCCGGGGAGCTGTTTTTT. It specifies CASIGAATIFPGELFF.

The chain carries TRBV3-1 and TRBJ2-7; D uncertain. CDR1 and CDR2 from the germline V gene are LGHDT and YNNKEL (reference sequence). This CDR3 has 12 amino acids. V gave up 3 bases and J gave up 3 bases, with 6 bases separating them. The CDR3 nucleotides read TGTGCCAGCAGCCATCGCCGCTACGAGCAGTACTTC. It is translated as CASSHRRYEQYF.

This clonotype turned up a few times. The V gene is TRBV4-1, the J gene TRBJ2-7, with TRBD2 matching 7 bases. With 1 base clipped from V and 0 bases from J, the junction kept 6 bases outside the gene matches. CDR3 length: 16 amino acids. Germline lookup yields CDR1 MGHRA and CDR2 YSYEKL. The CDR3 nucleotides read TGCGCCAGCAGCCAAGGGTGGGGGGGGGACTCCTACGAGCAGTACTTC. Its translation: CASSQGWGGDSYEQYF.

The chain links TRBV29-1 to TRBJ1-5; unclear D gene. The V and J ends lost 0 bases and 7 bases respectively, with 19 bases between them. The CDR3 has 16 amino acids. Germline values: CDR1 SQVTM, CDR2 ANQGSEA. The CDR3 nucleotides are TGCAGCGTTGAAGATCGCCCGGGCCTTATCGGGCAGCCCCAGCATTTT. Translation: CSVEDRPGLIGQPQHF. The full variable domain, completed using reference TRBV29-1 and TRBJ1-5, is SAVISQKPSRDICQRGTSLTIQCQVDSQVTMMFWYRQQPGQSLTLIATANQGSEATYESGFVIDKFPISRPNLTFSTLTVSNMSPEDSSIYLCSVEDRPGLIGQPQHFGDGTRLSIL.

The rearrangement links TRBV6-2 or TRBV6-3 to TRBJ2-1; D possibly corresponds to TRBD1 (5 bases). The CDR3 has 13 amino acids. V gave up 6 bases and J gave up 7 bases, with 13 bases separating them. Looked up from germline, CDR1 is MNHEY and CDR2 is SVGEGT. The CDR3 here is CASRRQGPNEQFF. DNA for the CDR3: TGTGCCAGCAGAAGGCAGGGTCCGAATGAGCAGTTCTTC.

The chain is built from TRBV24-1 and TRBJ2-3; the D gene is possibly TRBD2 (6 bases). The CDR3 extends over 15 amino acids. V lost 8 bases and J lost 4, with 18 bases in between. Per the germline V gene, CDR1 is KGHDR and CDR2 is SFDVKD. The CDR3 region has the DNA TGTGCCACCACCCCGGGGGACTGGGGCCCAGATACGCAGTATTTT. It encodes CATTPGDWGPDTQYF.

This clonotype has more than one count but fewer than ten. The chain uses TRBV5-1 and TRBJ2-3; 8 positions match TRBD2. The germline V gene has CDR1 SGHRS and CDR2 YFSETQ. The CDR3 has 18 residues. V lost 4 bases to trimming and J lost 15 bases; unmatched junction nucleotides: 28. The CDR3 sequence is CASSRVPPTSQDGGAQYF. The CDR3, as DNA: TGCGCCAGCAGCCGGGTCCCCCCGACAAGCCAGGACGGGGGGGCCCAATATTTT.

This clonotype has a handful of counts. The chain has TRBV30 and TRBJ2-7; 9 nucleotides align to TRBD1. The CDR3 totals 15 residues. J lost 3 bases, V lost 2 bases, and 8 bases had no gene match. CDR1 GTSNPN and CDR2 SVGIG come from the germline V gene (reference sequence). The CDR3 nucleotides read TGTGCCTGGAGTAGCTCAAGGACAGGGGTCTACGAGCAGTACTTC. This sequence encodes CAWSSSRTGVYEQYF. The full variable domain, in which reference TRBV30 and TRBJ2-7 provide the parts outside the CDR3, is SQTIHQWPATLVQPVGSPLSLECTVEGTSNPNLYWYRQAAGRGLQLLFYSVGIGQISSEVPQNLSASRPQDRQFILSSKKLLLSDSGFYLCAWSSSRTGVYEQYFGPGTRLTVT.

This clonotype was seen more than once but under ten times. The chain employs TRBV4-2 and TRBJ2-2; D gene ambiguous. Trimming left V 0 bases short and J 1 base short, with 15 bases between. Germline values: CDR1 LGHNA, CDR2 YNFKEQ. This CDR3 has 18 amino acids. The CDR3 bases are TGTGCCAGCAGCCAAGATTTCTCTTATATAGGGAACACCGGGGAGCTGTTTTTT. Its protein product is CASSQDFSYIGNTGELFF.

The J gene is TRBJ2-5, the V gene TRBV6-1; 10 bases map to TRBD2. The junction had 14 bases not matched to a gene; V was cut back by 6 bases and J by 4 bases. The CDR3 is 17 amino acids. Per the germline V gene, CDR1 is MNHNS and CDR2 is SASEGT. The CDR3 DNA sequence: TGTGCCAGCAGACTACTAGCGGGGTCGTCTTTCGGAGAGACCCAGTACTTC. It is translated as CASRLLAGSSFGETQYF.

The chain links TRBV11-2 to TRBJ2-3; 14 bases are shared with TRBD2. The CDR3 has 19 residues. Germline CDR1 and CDR2: SGHAT and FQNNGV. V gave up 3 bases and J gave up 5 bases; unmatched junction bases: 13. Written as DNA, the CDR3 is TGTGCCAGCAGCTTTCCAAGGGGGACTAGCGGGGGCCGGATAGATACGCAGTATTTT. It yields the protein CASSFPRGTSGGRIDTQYF.

The chain recombines TRBV18 with TRBJ2-7; 8 bases fit TRBD1. The CDR3 consists of 15 residues. The J segment lost 0 bases and the V segment lost 4 bases, leaving 5 bases of the junction unmatched. Looked up from germline, CDR1 is KGHSH and CDR2 is LQKENI. CDR3 residues: CASSRGQDSSYEQYF. The CDR3 DNA is TGTGCCAGCTCACGGGGACAGGATAGCTCCTACGAGCAGTACTTC.